The 6 T cell receptor beta chains below all came from one sample that was sequenced in a study of T cell responses to AZD1222 COVID-19 vaccine. Libraries were prepared by immunoSEQ multiplex PCR; TCRdb keeps only in-frame clonotypes and omits some of them. Among 150,000 to 190,000 clones listed, 90% to 95% were seen once. Specimen: peripheral blood, collected 28 days after the second AZD1222 dose. Receptor source: an adult who received the AZD1222 COVID-19 vaccine.

V and J are TRBV6-1 and TRBJ1-3; D gene unclear. Germline V CDR1 and CDR2: MNHNS, SASEGT. The CDR3 loop spans 17 amino acids. The V end was cut by 0 bases, the J end by 1 base, with 13 bases between. The CDR3 coding sequence is TGTGCCAGCAGTGAAGCGGCCCTCCGAAGGTCTGGAAACACCATATATTTT. Its protein product is CASSEAALRRSGNTIYF.

Points on this clone: A junction end diverges from the germline sequence, so it may reflect a read error. The chain recombines TRBV18 with TRBJ2-5; a possible D gene is TRBD1 (5 bases). The germline CDR1 and CDR2 sequences are KGHSH and LQKENI. The CDR3 extends over 13 amino acids. CDR3 sequence: CASSPQVPETRYF. In nucleotides, the CDR3 is TGTGCCAGCTCCCCACAGGTTCCGGAGACCCGGTACTTC.

The chain employs TRBV10-1 and TRBJ2-3; D remains ambiguous. Per the germline V gene, CDR1 is WNHNN and CDR2 is SYGVQD (reference sequence). This CDR3 spans 16 amino acids. The V gene lost 2 bases and the J gene lost 2 bases, with 14 bases spanning the gap. In DNA form, the CDR3 reads TGCGCCAGCAGTGAGAACGCGGAGTTATCCACAGATACGCAGTATTTT. Protein: CASSENAELSTDTQYF.

The chain carries TRBV11-2 and TRBJ1-2; tentatively, D is TRBD1 (5 bases). Germline CDR1 SGHAT, CDR2 FQNNGV. This CDR3 region has 14 residues. The germline V and J ends were trimmed by 4 bases and 3 bases, with 12 bases remaining between them. The CDR3 nucleotides read TGTGCCAGCAGCTCAATATTGACAGACTATGGCTACACCTTC. It specifies CASSSILTDYGYTF.

This rearrangement joins TRBV3-1 (or the pseudogene TRBV3-2) to TRBJ2-1; 11 nucleotides line up with TRBD2. Per germline, CDR1 LGHDT and CDR2 YNNKEL (reference sequence). The CDR3 is 15 residues long. V dropped 4 bases and J dropped 4; count of bases not matched to a gene: 3. CDR3 bases: TGTGCCAGCAGCCTAGGGACTAGCGGATACAATGAGCAGTTCTTC. Amino acids: CASSLGTSGYNEQFF.

The J gene is TRBJ2-1, the V gene TRBV24-1; tentative D call: TRBD2 (5 bases). From germline, CDR1 is KGHDR and CDR2 SFDVKD. V was trimmed by 1 base and J by 10 bases, leaving 10 bases between them. CDR3 length: 13 amino acids. CDR3 sequence: CATSDLNTGEQFF. For the CDR3, the DNA is TGTGCCACCAGTGATTTAAATACGGGAGAGCAGTTCTTC.